What follows is one TCR beta chain and its context. Profiling relied on immunoSEQ multiplex PCR, and the TCRdb table lists in-frame clones only, not all of them. The sample lists roughly 200,000 clones, roughly 80% occurring once. These data are taken from a study of blood T cell repertoires in COVID-19. Study as a whole: The analysed material was cDNA or gDNA that came from T cells, B-cell-depleted T cells, or PBMCs.

V gave up 1 base and J gave up 6 bases, with 14 bases separating them. The CDR3 length is 15 residues. The clonotype originates from a woman older than 75 with COVID-19, enrolled during active disease. This chain uses TRBV5-7 with TRBJ1-5; unclear D gene. TRBV5-7 is placed among ORFs of uncertain function. The sample comprised peripheral blood. The CDR3 DNA reads TGTGCCAGCAGCTTGCGGGCGGTTGGAGGTCAGCCCCAGCATTTT. Protein sequence: CASSLRAVGGQPQHF.